These T cell receptor beta chains were read from a single sample in a study of response to subunit inactivated influenza vaccine. Via MiXCR, TCRdb re-called the RT-PCR reads, giving one row per CDR3 protein. This table holds around 760,000 distinct CDR3 sequences, roughly 13% found once. Sequencing used PBMCs from blood, obtained roughly 15 days before vaccination. The receptors shown here come from a man aged 50 to 60 who received an inactivated influenza vaccine. Both conserved end residues are part of each CDR3. The D gene is left open where the match is weak. Not every row has a clone size; where given, it reads once, few, many or a size class.

D gene,V gene,J gene,clone size,CDR3 DNA,CDR3 protein
.,TRBV30,TRBJ2-7,few,TGTGCCTGGAGAATGCGTCAGGCCGGGATACGGGTGTACTTC,CAWRMRQAGIRVYF
.,TRBV6-1,TRBJ1-5,.,TGTGCCAGCAGTGCTACCTGGGACGGGGGGAGAGCCCAGCATTTT,CASSATWDGGRAQHF
.,TRBV20-1,TRBJ2-2,few,TGCAGTGTCCTTCCCAAGAACACCGGGGAGCTGTTTTTT,CSVLPKNTGELFF
.,TRBV29-1,TRBJ2-3,few,TGCAGCGTTGAAATTCCGCAGCTCAGCACAGATACGCAGTATTTT,CSVEIPQLSTDTQYF
TRBD1,TRBV12-3/TRBV12-4,TRBJ2-1,few,TGTGCCAGCACCCATTGGGACAGGGGGCTGGGAGAGCAGTTCTTC,CASTHWDRGLGEQFF
TRBD1,TRBV4-3,TRBJ1-2,.,TGCGCCAGCAGCCAAGGGGACAGGGGGCTAGTCGGCTATGGCTACACCTTC,CASSQGDRGLVGYGYTF
.,TRBV29-1,TRBJ2-2,many,TGCAGCGTTGAACAGGGTTCAGGTGTAACCGGGGAGCTGTTTTTT,CSVEQGSGVTGELFF
.,TRBV11-2,TRBJ2-2,many,TGTGCCAGCAGCCCCCGGGGTAGGGGGGAGCTGTTTTTT,CASSPRGRGELFF
TRBD1,TRBV2,TRBJ2-3,.,TGTGCCAGCAATGAAGCAGGGGGAACGATTGGAACGCAGTATTTT,CASNEAGGTIGTQYF
TRBD1,TRBV25-1,TRBJ1-2,.,TGTGCCAGCAGGAAGACAGGGGGTGTTGGCTACACCTTC,CASRKTGGVGYTF
.,TRBV28,TRBJ2-2,.,TGTGCCAGCAGAGGGAGCGGGGAGCTGTTTTTT,CASRGSGELFF
.,TRBV28,TRBJ2-4,.,TGTGCCAGCAGTTTATGGGGACCGGGGAAAAACATTCAGTACTTC,CASSLWGPGKNIQYF
.,TRBV28,TRBJ2-7,.,TGTGCCACCAGTTACGGTAGGCCCTACGAGCAGTACTTC,CATSYGRPYEQYF
TRBD1,TRBV2,TRBJ1-6,few,TGTGCCAGCAGTGAGGCCGGACAGGGGATGGATTCACCCCTCCACTTT,CASSEAGQGMDSPLHF
.,TRBV3-1,TRBJ2-5,few,TGTGCCAGCAGCCAAGATCCCCAGGGGGAGACCCAGTACTTC,CASSQDPQGETQYF
.,TRBV29-1,TRBJ2-1,.,TGCAGCGTTGACTATGGCAACCACAACAATGAGCAGTTCTTC,CSVDYGNHNNEQFF
TRBD1,TRBV5-1,TRBJ2-2,.,TGCGCCAGCAGCTTGGAGGGACAGGGTTTCGGGGAGCTGTTTTTT,CASSLEGQGFGELFF
.,TRBV5-1,TRBJ2-3,many,TGCGCCAGCAGCCCATGGACTAGCACAGATACGCAGTATTTT,CASSPWTSTDTQYF
.,TRBV20-1,TRBJ1-5,.,TGCAGTGCTAGCGCCTATGCGGATCAGCCCCAGCATTTT,CSASAYADQPQHF
.,TRBV15,TRBJ2-1,few,TGTGCCACCAGCAGAGATGGCGGAACCCACTACAATGAGCAGTTCTTC,CATSRDGGTHYNEQFF
TRBD1,TRBV24-1,TRBJ2-6,few,TGTGCCACCAGTGATAGGACAGGGGGCCTCTTGGGGGCCAACGTCCTGACTTTC,CATSDRTGGLLGANVLTF
.,TRBV14,TRBJ1-2,.,TGTGCCAGCAGCCAAGTAACCTCTTCTTATGGTTTCGGTGGCTACACCTTC,CASSQVTSSYGFGGYTF
.,TRBV4-1,TRBJ1-2,few,TGCGCCAGCAGCCAAACCCCCGGGGGGGTCTATGGCTACACCTTC,CASSQTPGGVYGYTF
.,TRBV5-1,TRBJ1-6,.,TGCGCCAGCAGCAGGACGGTAGAAGGTTCACCCCTCCACTTT,CASSRTVEGSPLHF
.,TRBV29-1,TRBJ1-1,few,TGCAGCGTTGACTCTGCGATTCCGGCTGGAGCTTTCTTT,CSVDSAIPAGAFF
.,TRBV5-1,TRBJ1-1,many,TGCGCCAGCAGCTTGGCAGGGCGGAGTGAAGCTTTCTTT,CASSLAGRSEAFF
TRBD1,TRBV4-3,TRBJ2-7,.,TGCGCCAGCAGCCAAGCCAGGACAGGGGGCTGGTCGCAGTACTTC,CASSQARTGGWSQYF